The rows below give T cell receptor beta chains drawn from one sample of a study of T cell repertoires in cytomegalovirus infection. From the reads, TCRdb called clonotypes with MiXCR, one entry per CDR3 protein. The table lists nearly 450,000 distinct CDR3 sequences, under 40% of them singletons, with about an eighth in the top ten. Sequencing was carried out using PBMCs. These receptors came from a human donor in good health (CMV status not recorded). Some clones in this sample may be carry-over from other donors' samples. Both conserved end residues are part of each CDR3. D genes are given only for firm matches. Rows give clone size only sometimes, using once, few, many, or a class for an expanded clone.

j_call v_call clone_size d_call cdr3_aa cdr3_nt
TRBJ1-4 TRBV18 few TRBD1 CASSPAQGGEKLFF TGTGCCAGCTCACCAGCGCAGGGGGGTGAAAAACTGTTTTTT
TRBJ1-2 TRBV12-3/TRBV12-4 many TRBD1 CASEGQNYGYTF TGTGCCAGCGAGGGACAGAACTATGGCTACACCTTC
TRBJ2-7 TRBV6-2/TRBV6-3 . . CASGYGPGTSPYEQYF TGTGCCAGCGGTTACGGGCCGGGGACGTCTCCCTACGAGCAGTACTTC
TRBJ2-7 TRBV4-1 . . CASSQDIVYEHYF TGCGCCAGCAGCCAAGATATCGTCTATGAGCATTACTTC
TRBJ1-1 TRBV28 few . CASSLYPENTEAFF TGTGCCAGCAGTTTATATCCAGAGAACACTGAAGCTTTCTTT
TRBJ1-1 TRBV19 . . CASKILFLGATEAFF TGTGCCAGTAAAATCCTTTTTTTAGGGGCCACTGAAGCTTTCTTT
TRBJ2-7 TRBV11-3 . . CASSLAGAEAEQYF TGTGCCAGCAGCTTAGCAGGGGCTGAAGCCGAGCAGTACTTC
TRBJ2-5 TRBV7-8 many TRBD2 CASSLDPGEGETQYF TGTGCCAGCAGCTTAGATCCGGGGGAGGGAGAGACCCAGTACTTC
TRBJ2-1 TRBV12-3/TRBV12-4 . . CASSKDRMVQFF TGTGCCAGCAGTAAAGACCGAATGGTGCAGTTCTTC
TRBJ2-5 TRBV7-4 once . CASNSGERETQYF TGTGCCAGCAACTCAGGGGAAAGGGAGACCCAGTACTTC
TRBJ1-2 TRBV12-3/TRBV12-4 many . CASSLRQIYGYTF TGTGCCAGCAGCCTAAGACAGATCTATGGCTACACCTTC
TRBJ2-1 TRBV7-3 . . CASSSQQETGKAEQFF TGTGCCAGCAGCTCCCAACAAGAAACAGGGAAAGCTGAGCAGTTCTTC
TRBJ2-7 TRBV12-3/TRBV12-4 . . CATGTKNEQYF TGTGCCACAGGAACCAAGAACGAGCAGTACTTC
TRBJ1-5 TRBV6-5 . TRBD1 CASRHDRGGNQPQHF TGTGCCAGCAGACACGACAGGGGAGGGAATCAGCCCCAGCATTTT
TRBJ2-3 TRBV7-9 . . CASSSTRGQDTQYF TGTGCCAGCAGCTCCACTAGAGGGCAAGATACGCAGTATTTT
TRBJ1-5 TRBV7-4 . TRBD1 CASSLVGQGLRDNPPQHF TGTGCCAGCAGCTTAGTAGGACAGGGGTTAAGGGACAATCCGCCCCAGCATTTT
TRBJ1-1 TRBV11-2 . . CASSRRSQLNTEAFF TGTGCCAGCAGCCGCCGTAGCCAATTGAACACTGAAGCTTTCTTT
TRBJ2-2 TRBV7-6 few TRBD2 CASSPTSGTGELFF TGTGCTAGCAGCCCGACTAGCGGAACCGGGGAGCTGTTTTTT
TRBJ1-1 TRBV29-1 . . CSVGCDGTEAFF TGCAGCGTTGGTTGTGATGGCACTGAAGCTTTCTTT
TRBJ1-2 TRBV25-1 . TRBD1 CASCEQQGAVNYGYTF TGTGCCAGCTGTGAACAACAGGGGGCAGTTAACTATGGCTACACCTTC
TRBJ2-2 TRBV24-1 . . CATSSRGELLNTGELFF TGTGCCACCAGTTCCAGGGGCGAGTTGCTCAACACCGGGGAGCTGTTTTTT
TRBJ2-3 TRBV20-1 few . CSAIRRASSTDTQYF TGCAGTGCCATCAGGAGGGCCTCAAGCACAGATACGCAGTATTTT
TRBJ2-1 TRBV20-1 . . CSARAGGLRYNEQFF TGCAGTGCTAGAGCCGGGGGGCTCAGATACAATGAGCAGTTCTTC
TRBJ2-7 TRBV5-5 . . CASSLSSGLVNYEQYF TGTGCCAGCAGCTTGTCTTCTGGGCTAGTGAACTACGAGCAGTACTTC
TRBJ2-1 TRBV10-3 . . CAISGGNNEQFF TGTGCCATCAGTGGTGGAAACAATGAGCAGTTCTTC
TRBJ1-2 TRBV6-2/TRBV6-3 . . CASSYSGFGYTF TGTGCCAGCAGTTACTCGGGGTTTGGCTACACCTTC
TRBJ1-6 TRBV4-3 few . CASSQDIGLNNSPLHF TGCGCCAGCAGCCAAGATATCGGGCTTAACAATTCACCCCTCCACTTT
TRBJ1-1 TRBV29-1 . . CSALRAAVGTEAFF TGCAGCGCCCTGAGGGCAGCCGTCGGGACTGAAGCTTTCTTT
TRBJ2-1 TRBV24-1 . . CATSDSSASSYNEQFF TGTGCCACCAGTGACTCTAGCGCTAGCTCCTACAATGAGCAGTTCTTC
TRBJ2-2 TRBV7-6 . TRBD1 CASSLGLGGVADTGELFF TGTGCCAGCAGCTTAGGGCTAGGGGGCGTTGCGGACACCGGGGAGCTGTTTTTT
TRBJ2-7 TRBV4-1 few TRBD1 CASSPPGGTGDEQYF TGCGCCAGCAGCCCCCCCGGCGGGACAGGGGACGAGCAGTACTTC
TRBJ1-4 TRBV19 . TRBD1 CASRMDRGTNEKLFF TGTGCCAGTCGTATGGACAGGGGGACTAATGAAAAACTGTTTTTT
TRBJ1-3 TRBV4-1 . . CASSQDQGAGGNTIYF TGTGCCAGCAGCCAAGATCAGGGCGCGGGTGGAAACACCATATATTTT
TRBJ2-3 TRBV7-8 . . CASSVRFADTQYF TGTGCCAGCAGCGTTAGGTTTGCAGATACGCAGTATTTT
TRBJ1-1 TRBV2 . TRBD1 CASSEGTGPNTEAFF TGTGCCAGCAGTGAGGGGACAGGGCCCAACACTGAAGCTTTCTTT
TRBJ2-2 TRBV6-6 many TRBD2 CASSYSTGGGNTGELFF TGTGCCAGCAGTTACTCGACTGGCGGGGGAAACACCGGGGAGCTGTTTTTT
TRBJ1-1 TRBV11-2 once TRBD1 CASSIHPDRVSTEALF TGTGCCAGCAGCATCCATCCGGACAGGGTAAGCACTGAAGCTTTATTT
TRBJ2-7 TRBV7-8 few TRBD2 CASSDGGGDYEQYF TGTGCCAGCAGTGACGGGGGGGGCGATTACGAGCAGTACTTC
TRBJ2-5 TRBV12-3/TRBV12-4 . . CASRRPSQETQYF TGTGCCAGCAGAAGGCCGAGCCAAGAGACCCAGTACTTC
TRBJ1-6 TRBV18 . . CASSQGTRDNSPLHF TGTGCCAGCTCACAAGGGACAAGGGATAATTCACCCCTCCACTTT
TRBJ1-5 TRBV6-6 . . CASTPEGNQPQHF TGTGCCAGCACCCCCGAGGGCAATCAGCCCCAGCATTTT
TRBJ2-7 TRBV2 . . CASSPQGRSYEQYF TGTGCCAGCAGCCCCCAGGGGCGATCCTACGAGCAGTACTTC
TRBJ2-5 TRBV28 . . CASSLTGQQETQYF TGTGCCAGCAGTCTGACCGGACAGCAAGAGACCCAGTACTTC
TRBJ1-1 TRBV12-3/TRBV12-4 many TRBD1 CASRPRQGNTEAFF TGTGCCAGCAGGCCGAGACAGGGGAACACTGAAGCTTTCTTT
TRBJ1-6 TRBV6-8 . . CASSEAGRENSPLHF TGTGCCAGCAGTGAAGCCGGCAGGGAAAATTCACCCCTCCACTTT
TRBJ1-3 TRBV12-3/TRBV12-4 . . CASSLGPPGTAGNTIYF TGTGCCAGCAGTTTAGGCCCCCCCGGGACGGCTGGAAACACCATATATTTT
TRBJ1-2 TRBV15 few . CATSREPVGANYGYTF TGTGCCACCAGCAGAGAGCCCGTGGGAGCTAACTATGGCTACACCTTC
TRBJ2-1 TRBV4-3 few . CASSQDLMGRPYNEQFF TGCGCCAGCAGCCAAGATTTAATGGGGAGGCCCTACAATGAGCAGTTCTTC
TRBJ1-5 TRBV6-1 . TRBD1 CASSSPGGVSNQPQHF TGTGCCAGCAGTTCACCAGGGGGAGTCAGCAATCAGCCCCAGCATTTT
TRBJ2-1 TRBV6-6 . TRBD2 CASSPRGGLSYNEQFF TGTGCCAGCAGCCCGCGGGGGGGCCTCTCCTACAATGAGCAGTTCTTC
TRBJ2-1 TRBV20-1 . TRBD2 CSARDVGGGSYNEQFF TGCAGTGCTAGAGATGTCGGCGGGGGGTCCTACAATGAGCAGTTCTTC
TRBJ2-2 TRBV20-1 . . CSADIGMGTGELFF TGCAGTGCCGACATTGGTATGGGCACCGGGGAGCTGTTTTTT
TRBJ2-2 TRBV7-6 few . CASSFLGVKELTGELFF TGTGCCAGCAGCTTTCTCGGTGTGAAGGAACTCACCGGGGAGCTGTTTTTT